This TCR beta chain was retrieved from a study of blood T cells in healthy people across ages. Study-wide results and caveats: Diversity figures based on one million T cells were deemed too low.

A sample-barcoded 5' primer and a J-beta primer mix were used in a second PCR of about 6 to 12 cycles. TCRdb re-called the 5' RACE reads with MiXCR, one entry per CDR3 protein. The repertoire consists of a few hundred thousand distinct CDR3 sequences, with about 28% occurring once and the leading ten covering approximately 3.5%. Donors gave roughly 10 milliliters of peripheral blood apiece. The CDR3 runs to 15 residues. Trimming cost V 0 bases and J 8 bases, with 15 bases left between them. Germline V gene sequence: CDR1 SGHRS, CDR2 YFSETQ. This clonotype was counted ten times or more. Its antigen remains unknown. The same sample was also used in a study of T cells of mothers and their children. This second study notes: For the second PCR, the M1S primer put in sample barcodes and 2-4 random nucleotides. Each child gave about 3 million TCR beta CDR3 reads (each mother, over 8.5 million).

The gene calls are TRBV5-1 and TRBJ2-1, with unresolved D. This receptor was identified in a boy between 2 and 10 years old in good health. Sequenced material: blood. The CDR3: CASSLGAGTGDEQFF. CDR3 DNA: TGCGCCAGCAGCTTGGGGGCAGGCACTGGGGATGAGCAGTTCTTC.